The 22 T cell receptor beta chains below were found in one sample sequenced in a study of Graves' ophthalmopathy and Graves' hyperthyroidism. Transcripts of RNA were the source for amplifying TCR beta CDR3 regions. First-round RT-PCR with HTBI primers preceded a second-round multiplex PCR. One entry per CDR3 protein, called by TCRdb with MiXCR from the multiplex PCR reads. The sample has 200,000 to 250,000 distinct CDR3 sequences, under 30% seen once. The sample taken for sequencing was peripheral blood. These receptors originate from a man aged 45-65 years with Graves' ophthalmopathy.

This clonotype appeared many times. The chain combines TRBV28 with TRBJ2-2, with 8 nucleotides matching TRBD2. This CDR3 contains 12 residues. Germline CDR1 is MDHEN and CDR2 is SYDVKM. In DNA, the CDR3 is TGTCAGAGCGGGGGGAACACCGGGGAGCTGTTTTTT. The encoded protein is CQSGGNTGELFF.

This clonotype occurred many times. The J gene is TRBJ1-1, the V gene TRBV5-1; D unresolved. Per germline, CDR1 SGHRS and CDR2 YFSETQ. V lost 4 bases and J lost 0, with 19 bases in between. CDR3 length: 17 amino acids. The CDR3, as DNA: TGCGCCAGCAGCCTGACCCTCCGAGCTATTATGAACACTGAAGCTTTCTTT. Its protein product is CASSLTLRAIMNTEAFF. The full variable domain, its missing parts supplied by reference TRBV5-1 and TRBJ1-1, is KAGVTQTPRYLIKTRGQQVTLSCSPISGHRSVSWYQQTPGQGLQFLFEYFSETQRNKGNFPGRFSGRQFSNSRSEMNVSTLELGDSALYLCASSLTLRAIMNTEAFFGQGTRLTVV.

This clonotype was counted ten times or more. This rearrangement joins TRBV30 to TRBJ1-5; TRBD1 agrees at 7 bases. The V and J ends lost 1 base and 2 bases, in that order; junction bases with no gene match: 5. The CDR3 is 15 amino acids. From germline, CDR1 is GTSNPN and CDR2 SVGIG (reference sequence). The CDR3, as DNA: TGTGCCTGGAGTGCACAGGGGATCGGCAATCAGCCCCAGCATTTT. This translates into CAWSAQGIGNQPQHF.

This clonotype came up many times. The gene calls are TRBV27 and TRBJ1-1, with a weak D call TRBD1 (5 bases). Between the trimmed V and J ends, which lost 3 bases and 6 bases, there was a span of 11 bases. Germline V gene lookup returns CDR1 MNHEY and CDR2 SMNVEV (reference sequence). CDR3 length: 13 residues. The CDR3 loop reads CASSFSGQPEAFF. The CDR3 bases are TGTGCCAGCAGTTTTTCAGGGCAACCTGAAGCTTTCTTT.

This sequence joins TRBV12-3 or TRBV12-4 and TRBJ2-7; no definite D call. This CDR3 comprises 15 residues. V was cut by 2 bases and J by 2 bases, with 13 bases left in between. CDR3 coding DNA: TGTGCCAGCAGTTTAATTATTGGTCAGGCCTACGAGCAGTACTTC. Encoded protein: CASSLIIGQAYEQYF.

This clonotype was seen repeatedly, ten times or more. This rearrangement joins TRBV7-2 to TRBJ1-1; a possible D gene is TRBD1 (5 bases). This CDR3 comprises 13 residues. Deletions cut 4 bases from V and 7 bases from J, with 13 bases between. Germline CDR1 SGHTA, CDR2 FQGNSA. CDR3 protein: CASSSTVRIEAFF. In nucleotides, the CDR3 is TGTGCCAGCAGCTCGACAGTTCGGATTGAAGCTTTCTTT.

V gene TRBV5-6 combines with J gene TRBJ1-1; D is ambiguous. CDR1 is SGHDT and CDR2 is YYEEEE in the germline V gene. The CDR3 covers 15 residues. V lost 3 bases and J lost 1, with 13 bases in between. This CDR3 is CASSYPSYANTEAFF. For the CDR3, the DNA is TGTGCCAGCAGCTATCCGTCCTATGCGAACACTGAAGCTTTCTTT. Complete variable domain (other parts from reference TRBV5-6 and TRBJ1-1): DAGVTQSPTHLIKTRGQQVTLRCSPKSGHDTVSWYQQALGQGPQFIFQYYEEEERQRGNFPDRFSGHQFPNYSSELNVNALLLGDSALYLCASSYPSYANTEAFFGQGTRLTVV.

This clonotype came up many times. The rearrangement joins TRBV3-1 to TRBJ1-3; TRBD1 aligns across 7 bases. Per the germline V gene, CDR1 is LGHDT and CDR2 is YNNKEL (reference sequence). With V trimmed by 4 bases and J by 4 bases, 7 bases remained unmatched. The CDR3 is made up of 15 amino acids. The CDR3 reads CASSLLGTEGNTIYF. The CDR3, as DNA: TGTGCCAGCAGCCTACTTGGGACAGAAGGAAACACCATATATTTT.

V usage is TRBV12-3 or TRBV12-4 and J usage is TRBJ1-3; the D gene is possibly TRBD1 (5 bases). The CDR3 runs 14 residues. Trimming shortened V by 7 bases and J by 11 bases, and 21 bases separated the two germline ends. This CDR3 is CASNPTVRTPSIYF. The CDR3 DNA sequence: TGTGCCAGCAATCCGACAGTGAGGACCCCCTCCATATATTTT.

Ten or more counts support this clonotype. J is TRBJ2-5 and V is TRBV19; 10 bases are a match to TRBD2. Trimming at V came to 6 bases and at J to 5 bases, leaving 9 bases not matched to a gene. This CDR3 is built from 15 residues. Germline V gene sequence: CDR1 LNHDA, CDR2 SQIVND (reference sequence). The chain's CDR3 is CASSPRASGSETQYF. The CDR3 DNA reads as TGTGCCAGTAGCCCCCGGGCTAGCGGGAGTGAGACCCAGTACTTC. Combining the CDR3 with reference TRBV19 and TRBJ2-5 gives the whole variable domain DGGITQSPKYLFRKEGQNVTLSCEQNLNHDAMYWYRQDPGQGLRLIYYSQIVNDFQKGDIAEGYSVSREKKESFPLTVTSAQKNPTAFYLCASSPRASGSETQYFGPGTRLLVL.

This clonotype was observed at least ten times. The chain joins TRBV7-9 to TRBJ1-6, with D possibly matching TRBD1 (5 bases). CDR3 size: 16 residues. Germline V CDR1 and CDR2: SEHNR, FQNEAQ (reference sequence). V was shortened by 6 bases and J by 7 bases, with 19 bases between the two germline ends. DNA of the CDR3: TGTGCCAGCAGGGGGCCAGGTGGTTTTTGGAATTCACCCCTCCACTTT. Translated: CASRGPGGFWNSPLHF.

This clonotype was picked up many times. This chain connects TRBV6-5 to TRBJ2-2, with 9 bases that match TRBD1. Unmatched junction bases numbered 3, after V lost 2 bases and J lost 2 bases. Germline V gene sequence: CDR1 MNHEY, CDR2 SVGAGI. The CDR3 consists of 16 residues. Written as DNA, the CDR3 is TGTGCCAGCAGTTACGCCACAGGGGGCAACACCGGGGAGCTGTTTTTT. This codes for CASSYATGGNTGELFF.

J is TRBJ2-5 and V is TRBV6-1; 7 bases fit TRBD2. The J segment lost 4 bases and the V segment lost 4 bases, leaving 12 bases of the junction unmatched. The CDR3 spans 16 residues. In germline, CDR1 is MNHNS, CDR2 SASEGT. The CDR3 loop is CASSGDVAGVGETQYF. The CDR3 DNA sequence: TGTGCCAGCAGTGGGGACGTGGCGGGAGTAGGAGAGACCCAGTACTTC.

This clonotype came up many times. CDR3 loop: CASTPITGWTQYF. The CDR3 DNA follows: TGTGCCAGCACCCCAATTACGGGATGGACCCAGTACTTC. The chain recombines TRBV2 with TRBJ2-5, with TRBD2 as a possible D gene (5 bases). CDR3 length: 13 residues. The germline V gene has CDR1 SNHLY and CDR2 FYNNEI. Trimming cost V 7 bases and J 7 bases, with 16 bases left between them.

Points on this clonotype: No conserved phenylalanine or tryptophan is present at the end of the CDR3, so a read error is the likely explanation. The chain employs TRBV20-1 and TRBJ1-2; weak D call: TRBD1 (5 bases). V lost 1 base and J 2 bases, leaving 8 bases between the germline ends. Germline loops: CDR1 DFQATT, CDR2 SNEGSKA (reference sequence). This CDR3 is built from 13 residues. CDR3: CSARGHRNYGYTL. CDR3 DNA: TGCAGTGCTAGAGGACACAGGAACTATGGCTACACCCTC.

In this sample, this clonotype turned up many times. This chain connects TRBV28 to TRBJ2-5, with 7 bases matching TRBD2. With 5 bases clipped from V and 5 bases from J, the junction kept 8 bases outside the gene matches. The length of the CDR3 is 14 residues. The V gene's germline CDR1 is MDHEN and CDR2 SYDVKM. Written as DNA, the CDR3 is TGTGCCAGCAGTCCGGCGGGAGATGTGGAGACCCAGTACTTC. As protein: CASSPAGDVETQYF.

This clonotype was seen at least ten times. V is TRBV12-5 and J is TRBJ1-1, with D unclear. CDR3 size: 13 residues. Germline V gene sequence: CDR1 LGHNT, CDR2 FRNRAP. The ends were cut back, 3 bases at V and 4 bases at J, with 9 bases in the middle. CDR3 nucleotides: TGTGCTAGTGGTTTAGGCCCTGTCACTGAAGCTTTCTTT. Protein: CASGLGPVTEAFF.

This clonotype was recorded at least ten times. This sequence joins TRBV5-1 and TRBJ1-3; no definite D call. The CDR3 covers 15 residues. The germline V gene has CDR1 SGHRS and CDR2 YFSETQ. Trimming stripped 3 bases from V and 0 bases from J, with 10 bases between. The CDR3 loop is CASSSRESSGNTIYF. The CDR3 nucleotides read TGCGCCAGCAGCTCTAGAGAATCCTCTGGAAACACCATATATTTT.

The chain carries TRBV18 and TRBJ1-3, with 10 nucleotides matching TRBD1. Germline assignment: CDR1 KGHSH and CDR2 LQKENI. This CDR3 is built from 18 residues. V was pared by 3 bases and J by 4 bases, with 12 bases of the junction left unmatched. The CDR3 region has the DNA TGTGCCAGCTCACCTTCCCTGGACAGGGGGTCTCCCGGAAACACCATATATTTT. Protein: CASSPSLDRGSPGNTIYF. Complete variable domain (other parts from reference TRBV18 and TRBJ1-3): NAGVMQNPRHLVRRRGQEARLRCSPMKGHSHVYWYRQLPEEGLKFMVYLQKENIIDESGMPKERFSAEFPKEGPSILRIQQVVRGDSAAYFCASSPSLDRGSPGNTIYFGEGSWLTVV.

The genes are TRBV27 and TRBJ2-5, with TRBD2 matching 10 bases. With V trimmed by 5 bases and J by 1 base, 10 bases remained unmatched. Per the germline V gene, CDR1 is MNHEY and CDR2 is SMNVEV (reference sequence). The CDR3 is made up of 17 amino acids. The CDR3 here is CASSPRLAGGLQETQYF. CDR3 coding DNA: TGTGCCAGCAGTCCCAGGTTAGCGGGGGGCCTCCAAGAGACCCAGTACTTC.

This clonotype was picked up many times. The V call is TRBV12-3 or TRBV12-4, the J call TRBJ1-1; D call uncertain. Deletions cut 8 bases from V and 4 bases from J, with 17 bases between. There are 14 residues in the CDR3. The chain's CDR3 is CASGYFLGGTEAFF. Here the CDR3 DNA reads TGTGCCAGCGGCTATTTTCTAGGTGGCACTGAAGCTTTCTTT.

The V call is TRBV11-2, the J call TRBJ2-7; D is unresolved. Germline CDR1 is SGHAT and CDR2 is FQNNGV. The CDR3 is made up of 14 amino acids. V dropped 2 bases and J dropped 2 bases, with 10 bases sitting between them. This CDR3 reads CASSLRAFAYEQYF. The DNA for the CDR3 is TGTGCCAGCAGCTTAAGGGCTTTTGCCTACGAGCAGTACTTC.